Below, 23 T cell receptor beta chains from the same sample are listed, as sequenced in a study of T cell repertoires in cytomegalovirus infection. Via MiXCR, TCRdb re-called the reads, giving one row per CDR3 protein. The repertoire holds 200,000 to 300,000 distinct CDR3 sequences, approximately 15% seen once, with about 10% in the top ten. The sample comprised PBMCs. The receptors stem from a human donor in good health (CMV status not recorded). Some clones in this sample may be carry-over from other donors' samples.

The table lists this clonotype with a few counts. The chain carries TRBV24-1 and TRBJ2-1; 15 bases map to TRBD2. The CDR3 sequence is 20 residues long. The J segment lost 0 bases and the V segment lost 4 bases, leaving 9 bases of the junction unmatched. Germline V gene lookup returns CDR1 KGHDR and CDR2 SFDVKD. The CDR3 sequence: CATSDNGLAGGLSSYNEQFF. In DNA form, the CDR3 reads TGTGCCACCAGTGACAACGGACTAGCGGGAGGGCTGAGCTCCTACAATGAGCAGTTCTTC.

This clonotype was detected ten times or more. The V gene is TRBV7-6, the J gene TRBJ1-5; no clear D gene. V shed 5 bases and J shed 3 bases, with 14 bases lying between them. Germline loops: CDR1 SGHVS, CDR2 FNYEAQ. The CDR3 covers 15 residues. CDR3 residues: CASSEVSGINQPQHF. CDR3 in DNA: TGTGCCAGCAGCGAGGTGTCCGGGATCAATCAGCCCCAGCATTTT. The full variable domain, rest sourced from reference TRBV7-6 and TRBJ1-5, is GAGVSQSPRYKVTKRGQDVALRCDPISGHVSLYWYRQALGQGPEFLTYFNYEAQQDKSGLPNDRFSAERPEGSISTLTIQRTEQRDSAMYRCASSEVSGINQPQHFGDGTRLSIL.

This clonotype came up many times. Written as DNA, the CDR3 is TGTGCCAGCAGTTTAACCTGGGTAGGAAACACCATATATTTT. Translating it yields CASSLTWVGNTIYF. The chain recombines TRBV12-3 or TRBV12-4 with TRBJ1-3; D remains unclear. This CDR3 contains 14 residues. Trimming cost V 2 bases and J 4 bases, with 9 bases left between them.

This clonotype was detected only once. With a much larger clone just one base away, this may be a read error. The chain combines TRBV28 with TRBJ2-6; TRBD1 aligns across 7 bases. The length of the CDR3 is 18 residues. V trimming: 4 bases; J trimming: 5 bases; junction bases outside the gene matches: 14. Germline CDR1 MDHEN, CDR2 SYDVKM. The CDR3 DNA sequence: TGTGCCAGCAGTTCCTCCGGGACAGCGATTCTGAGGGCCAACGTCCTGACTTTC. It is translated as CASSSSGTAILRANVLTF. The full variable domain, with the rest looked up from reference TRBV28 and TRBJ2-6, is DVKVTQSSRYLVKRTGEKVFLECVQDMDHENMFWYRQDPGLGLRLIYFSYDVKMKEKGDIPEGYSVSREKKERFSLILESASTNQTSMYLCASSSSGTAILRANVLTFGAGSRLTVL.

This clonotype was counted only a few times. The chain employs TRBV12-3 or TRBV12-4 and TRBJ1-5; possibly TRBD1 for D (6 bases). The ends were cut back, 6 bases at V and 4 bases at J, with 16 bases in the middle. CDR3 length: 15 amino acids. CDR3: CASSTDSGANQPQHF. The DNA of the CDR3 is TGTGCCAGCAGCACGGACAGTGGGGCAAATCAGCCCCAGCATTTT.

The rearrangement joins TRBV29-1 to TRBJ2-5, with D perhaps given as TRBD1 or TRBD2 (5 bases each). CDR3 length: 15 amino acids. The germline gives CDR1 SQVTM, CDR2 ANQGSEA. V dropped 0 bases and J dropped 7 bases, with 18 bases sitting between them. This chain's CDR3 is CSVEEGVVGPATQYF. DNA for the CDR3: TGCAGCGTTGAAGAGGGGGTGGTAGGCCCAGCGACCCAGTACTTC.

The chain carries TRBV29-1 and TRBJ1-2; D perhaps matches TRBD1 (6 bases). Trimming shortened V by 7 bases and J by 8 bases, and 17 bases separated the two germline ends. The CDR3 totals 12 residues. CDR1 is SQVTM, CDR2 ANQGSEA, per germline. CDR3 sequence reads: CSGLQGVYGYTF. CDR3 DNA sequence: TGCAGCGGCTTACAGGGAGTTTACGGCTACACCTTC.

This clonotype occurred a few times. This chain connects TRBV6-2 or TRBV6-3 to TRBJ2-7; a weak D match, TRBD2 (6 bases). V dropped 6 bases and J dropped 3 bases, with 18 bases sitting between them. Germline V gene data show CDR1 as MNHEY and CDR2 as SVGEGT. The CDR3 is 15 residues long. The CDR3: CASRHPGPSVYEQYF. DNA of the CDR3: TGTGCCAGCAGACATCCGGGACCTAGCGTCTACGAGCAGTACTTC.

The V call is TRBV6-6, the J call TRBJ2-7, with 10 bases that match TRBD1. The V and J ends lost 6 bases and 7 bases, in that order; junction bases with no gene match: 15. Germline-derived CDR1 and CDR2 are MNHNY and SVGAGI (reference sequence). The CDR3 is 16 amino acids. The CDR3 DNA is TGTGCCAGCAGCAACAGGCGACAGGGGGCGATAGGGGAGCAGTACTTC. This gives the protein CASSNRRQGAIGEQYF.

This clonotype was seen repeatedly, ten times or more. The CDR3 nucleotides read TGTGCCAGCAGTTACCTCGGGACTAGCGGGAGGACCGGGGAGCTGTTTTTT. The encoded protein is CASSYLGTSGRTGELFF. The chain joins TRBV6-2 or TRBV6-3 to TRBJ2-2; 15 positions agree with TRBD2. V shed 2 bases, J shed 5 bases, and the junction held 3 bases outside the gene matches. The germline V gene has CDR1 MNHEY and CDR2 SVGEGT. The CDR3 covers 17 residues.

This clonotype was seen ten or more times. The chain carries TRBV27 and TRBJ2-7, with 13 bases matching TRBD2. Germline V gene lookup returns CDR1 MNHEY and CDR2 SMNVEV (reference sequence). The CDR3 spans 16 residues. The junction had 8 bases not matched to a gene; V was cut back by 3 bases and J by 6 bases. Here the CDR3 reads CASSFSSGLAGLEQYF. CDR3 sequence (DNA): TGTGCCAGCAGTTTCTCATCGGGACTAGCGGGGCTCGAGCAGTACTTC.

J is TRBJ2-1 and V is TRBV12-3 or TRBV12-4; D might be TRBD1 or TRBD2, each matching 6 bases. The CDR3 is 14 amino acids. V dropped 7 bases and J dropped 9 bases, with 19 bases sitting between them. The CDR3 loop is CASILGGGRGEQFF. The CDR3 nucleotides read TGTGCCAGCATCCTGGGTGGGGGGCGTGGTGAGCAGTTCTTC.

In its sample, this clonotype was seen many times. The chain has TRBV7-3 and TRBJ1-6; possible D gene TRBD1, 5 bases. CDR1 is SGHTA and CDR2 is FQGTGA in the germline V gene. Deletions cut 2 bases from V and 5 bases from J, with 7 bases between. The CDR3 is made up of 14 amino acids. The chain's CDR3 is CASSLGGDNSPLHF. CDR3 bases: TGTGCCAGCAGCTTAGGAGGGGATAATTCACCCCTCCACTTT.

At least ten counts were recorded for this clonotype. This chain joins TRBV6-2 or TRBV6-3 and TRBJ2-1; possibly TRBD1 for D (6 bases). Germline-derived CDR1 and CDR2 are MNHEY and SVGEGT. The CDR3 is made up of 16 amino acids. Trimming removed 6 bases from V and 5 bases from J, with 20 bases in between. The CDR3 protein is CASRPDRSYGNNEQFF. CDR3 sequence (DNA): TGTGCCAGCAGACCTGACAGGAGCTACGGTAACAATGAGCAGTTCTTC.

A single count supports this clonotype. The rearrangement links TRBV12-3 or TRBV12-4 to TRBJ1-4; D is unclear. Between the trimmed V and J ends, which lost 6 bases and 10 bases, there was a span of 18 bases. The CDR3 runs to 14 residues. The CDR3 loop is CASSQFQPSGKLFF. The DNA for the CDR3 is TGTGCCAGCAGCCAGTTCCAACCCTCGGGAAAACTGTTTTTT.

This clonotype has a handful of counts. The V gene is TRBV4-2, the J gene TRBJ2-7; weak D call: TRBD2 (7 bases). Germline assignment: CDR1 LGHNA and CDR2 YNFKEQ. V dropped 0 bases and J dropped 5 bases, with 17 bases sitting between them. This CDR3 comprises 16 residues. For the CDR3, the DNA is TGTGCCAGCAGCCAAGAGGGGGCCGGGGAGGGCCACGAGCAGTACTTC. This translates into CASSQEGAGEGHEQYF.

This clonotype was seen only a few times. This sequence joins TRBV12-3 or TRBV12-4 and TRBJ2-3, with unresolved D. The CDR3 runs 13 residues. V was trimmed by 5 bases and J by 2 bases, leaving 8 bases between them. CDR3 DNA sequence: TGTGCCAGCAGTACCGAGCCCACAGATACGCAGTATTTT. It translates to CASSTEPTDTQYF.

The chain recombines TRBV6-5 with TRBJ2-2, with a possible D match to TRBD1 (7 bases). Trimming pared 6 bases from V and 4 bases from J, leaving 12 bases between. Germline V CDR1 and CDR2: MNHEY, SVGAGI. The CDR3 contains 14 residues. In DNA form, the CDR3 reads TGTGCCAGCAGACAGGGGAGGTCCACCGGGGAGCTGTTTTTT. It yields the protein CASRQGRSTGELFF.

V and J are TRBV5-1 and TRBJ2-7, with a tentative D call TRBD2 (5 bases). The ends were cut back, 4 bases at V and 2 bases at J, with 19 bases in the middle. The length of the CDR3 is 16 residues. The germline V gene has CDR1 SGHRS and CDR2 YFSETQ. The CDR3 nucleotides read TGCGCCAGCAGCAGTGTCGGGATCGTAGACACCTACGAGCAGTACTTC. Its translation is CASSSVGIVDTYEQYF.

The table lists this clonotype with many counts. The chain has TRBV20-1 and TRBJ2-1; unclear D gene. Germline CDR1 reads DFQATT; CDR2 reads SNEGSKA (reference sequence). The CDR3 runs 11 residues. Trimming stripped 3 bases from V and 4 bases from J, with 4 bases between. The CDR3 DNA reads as TGCAGTGCTAGTTATTACAATGAGCAGTTCTTC. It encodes CSASYYNEQFF.

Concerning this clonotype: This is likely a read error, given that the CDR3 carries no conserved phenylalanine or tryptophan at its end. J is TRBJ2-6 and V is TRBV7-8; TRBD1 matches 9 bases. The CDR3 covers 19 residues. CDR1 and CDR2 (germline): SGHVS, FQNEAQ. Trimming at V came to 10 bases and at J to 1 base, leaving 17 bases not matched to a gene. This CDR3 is CATEIPRDRVGSGANVLTL. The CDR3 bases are TGTGCCACCGAAATACCCCGGGACAGGGTCGGGTCTGGGGCCAACGTCCTGACTTTA.

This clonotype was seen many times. The CDR3 sequence is CSARGRGSSSEQYF. CDR3 coding DNA: TGCAGTGCTAGAGGACGCGGTTCCAGTAGCGAGCAGTACTTC. This sequence joins TRBV20-1 and TRBJ2-7; D unresolved. The germline gives CDR1 DFQATT, CDR2 SNEGSKA (reference sequence). The CDR3 totals 14 residues. V was cut by 1 base and J by 6 bases, with 16 bases left in between.

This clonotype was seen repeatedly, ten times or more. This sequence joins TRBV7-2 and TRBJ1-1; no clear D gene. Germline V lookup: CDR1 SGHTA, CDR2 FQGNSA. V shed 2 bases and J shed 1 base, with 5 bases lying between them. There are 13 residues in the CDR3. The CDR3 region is CASSLQRNTEAFF. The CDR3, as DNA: TGTGCCAGCAGCTTACAACGGAACACTGAAGCTTTCTTT.